Shown below are 14 T cell receptor beta chains from a single sample sequenced in a study of OX40 agonist ivuxolimab in advanced cancers. Libraries were prepared by immunoSEQ multiplex PCR; TCRdb keeps only in-frame clonotypes and omits some of them. The profile shows 65,000 or so clones, approximately 82% of them singletons. The starting material was CD4+ or CD8+ T cells sorted from blood, obtained in a trial of the OX40 agonist ivuxolimab. These receptors all come from an adult with an advanced solid tumor such as melanoma, head and neck, liver or kidney cancer.

The rearrangement joins TRBV6-5 to TRBJ2-1; 8 bases map to TRBD1. The V gene's germline CDR1 is MNHEY and CDR2 SVGAGI. V lost 6 bases and J lost 5; bases outside the gene matches: 9. The CDR3 is 15 residues long. CDR3 nucleotides: TGTGCCAGCAGAACTTCCGGGACAGGAAACAATGAGCAGTTCTTC. Amino acid sequence: CASRTSGTGNNEQFF.

V and J are TRBV5-1 and TRBJ2-5, with TRBD1 as a possible D gene (5 bases). V was cut by 4 bases and J by 2 bases, with 12 bases left in between. Germline values: CDR1 SGHRS, CDR2 YFSETQ. This CDR3 is 14 amino acids long. The CDR3 nucleotides read TGCGCCAGCAGCCCTCGACAGCCACAAGAGACCCAGTACTTC. Encoded protein: CASSPRQPQETQYF. The full variable domain, completed using reference TRBV5-1 and TRBJ2-5, is KAGVTQTPRYLIKTRGQQVTLSCSPISGHRSVSWYQQTPGQGLQFLFEYFSETQRNKGNFPGRFSGRQFSNSRSEMNVSTLELGDSALYLCASSPRQPQETQYFGPGTRLLVL.

This chain uses TRBV6-7 with TRBJ2-5, with 11 bases fitting TRBD2. TRBV6-7 carries the ORF label, with uncertain function. V shed 0 bases and J 2 bases; nucleotides not matched to a gene: 8. CDR3 length: 18 residues. In DNA, the CDR3 is TGTGCCAGCAGTTACTCGATGGCTAGCGGGGGGCATCAAGAGACCCAGTACTTC. Translated, it gives CASSYSMASGGHQETQYF.

The chain recombines TRBV18 with TRBJ1-1; the match to TRBD1 covers 8 bases. Looked up from germline, CDR1 is KGHSH and CDR2 is LQKENI. CDR3 length equals 12 residues. V was pared by 2 bases and J by 11 bases, with 4 bases of the junction left unmatched. CDR3 nucleotide sequence: TGTGCCAGCTCACCAGGACAGGGTGTCGCTTTCTTT. Its translation is CASSPGQGVAFF.

The chain carries TRBV9 and TRBJ2-3; 7 bases are a match to TRBD2. The J segment lost 0 bases and the V segment lost 1 base, leaving 5 bases of the junction unmatched. CDR1 SGDLS and CDR2 YYNGEE come from the germline V gene. This CDR3 contains 16 residues. The CDR3 DNA sequence: TGTGCCAGCAGCGTACCCCTAGCGGCGAGCACAGATACGCAGTATTTT. Protein: CASSVPLAASTDTQYF.

The chain is built from TRBV5-1 and TRBJ1-2; 7 positions agree with TRBD1. V was clipped by 4 bases and J by 3 bases; unmatched bases: 9. The CDR3 runs 15 residues. CDR1 SGHRS and CDR2 YFSETQ come from the germline V gene. Written as DNA, the CDR3 is TGCGCCAGCAGCCCTGGTAGGGGGCGGGACTATGGCTACACCTTC. This gives the protein CASSPGRGRDYGYTF.

This clone was recorded many times. The chain couples TRBV27 to TRBJ1-1; D not resolved. The CDR3 is 11 residues long. Germline lookup yields CDR1 MNHEY and CDR2 SMNVEV (reference sequence). V was trimmed by 4 bases and J by 11 bases, leaving 11 bases between them. CDR3 loop: CASSWGMLAFF. Written as DNA, the CDR3 is TGTGCCAGCAGTTGGGGAATGTTGGCTTTCTTT.

The chain uses TRBV13 and TRBJ2-7; unclear D gene. The CDR3 length is 12 residues. Trimming shortened V by 1 base and J by 6 bases, and 7 bases separated the two germline ends. From germline, CDR1 is PRHDT and CDR2 FYEKMQ (reference sequence). DNA for the CDR3: TGTGCCAGCAGCTTAGAGAAGGGCGAGCAGTACTTC. It is translated as CASSLEKGEQYF. Based on the CDR3 plus reference TRBV13 and TRBJ2-7, the full variable domain is AAGVIQSPRHLIKEKRETATLKCYPIPRHDTVYWYQQGPGQDPQFLISFYEKMQSDKGSIPDRFSAQQFSDYHSELNMSSLELGDSALYFCASSLEKGEQYFGPGTRLTVT.

This sequence joins TRBV27 and TRBJ2-5; 7 bases align to TRBD2. The end of the DNA is better explained by TRBJ2-7, so the J call may be wrong. CDR3 size: 15 residues. Germline CDR1 MNHEY, CDR2 SMNVEV (reference sequence). The CDR3 sequence is CASSTPWGGVYEQYF. In DNA form, the CDR3 reads TGTGCCAGCAGTACCCCATGGGGGGGGGTGTACGAGCAGTACTTC.

The chain couples TRBV5-1 to TRBJ2-3; possible D gene TRBD1, 6 bases. This CDR3 has 14 residues. Per the germline V gene, CDR1 is SGHRS and CDR2 is YFSETQ. The V end was cut by 4 bases, the J end by 0 bases, with 9 bases between. The CDR3 spells CASSGGQSTDTQYF. Here the CDR3 DNA reads TGCGCCAGCAGCGGGGGACAAAGCACAGATACGCAGTATTTT.

The chain carries TRBV7-2 and TRBJ1-2; D might be TRBD1 (6 bases). This CDR3 contains 14 residues. The germline V and J ends were trimmed by 1 base and 5 bases, with 11 bases remaining between them. Looked up from germline, CDR1 is SGHTA and CDR2 is FQGNSA. The CDR3 loop is CASSLVRQEYGYTF. The CDR3 region has the DNA TGTGCCAGCAGCTTAGTGAGACAGGAGTATGGCTACACCTTC.

The gene calls are TRBV28 and TRBJ1-1, with TRBD1 matching over 7 bases. Germline V gene sequence: CDR1 MDHEN, CDR2 SYDVKM. V dropped 7 bases and J dropped 5; count of bases not matched to a gene: 10. The CDR3 length is 14 residues. CDR3 in DNA: TGTGCCAGCATAGGTGGGGCAGGGGGGACTGAAGCTTTCTTT. It is translated as CASIGGAGGTEAFF.

The DNA of the CDR3 is TGTGCTAGTGGTCCCTCCACCGGGGAGCTGTTTTTT. Translation gives CASGPSTGELFF. This chain links TRBV12-5 with TRBJ2-2; D ambiguous. CDR1 LGHNT and CDR2 FRNRAP come from the germline V gene. V shed 5 bases and J shed 4 bases, with 5 bases lying between them. The CDR3 contains 12 residues.

The V and J genes are TRBV19 and TRBJ1-2, with 10 bases aligning to TRBD1. The germline V gene encodes CDR1 LNHDA and CDR2 SQIVND (reference sequence). Trimming at V came to 7 bases and at J to 5 bases, leaving 13 bases not matched to a gene. There are 16 residues in the CDR3. DNA of the CDR3: TGTGCCAGTACAACCCCCGGGACAGGGGCTGGGTATGGCTACACCTTC. Its protein product is CASTTPGTGAGYGYTF.